One and the same sample provided the 22 T cell receptor beta chains below, sequenced in a study of neoadjuvant anti-PD-1 for oral cavity cancer. Time point in this sample: after neoadjuvant nivolumab, at surgical resection. Some clones are missing from TCRdb's copy, which holds only in-frame ones; the method was immunoSEQ multiplex PCR. The data hold roughly 16,000 clones, with about 36% observed a single time. The source material was tumor tissue, sampled after nivolumab (anti-PD-1) treatment. The source is a person aged 40 to 85 with oral cavity squamous cell carcinoma.

This clone was found a few times. The chain links TRBV5-1 to TRBJ1-2, with D perhaps TRBD1 (5 bases). The germline V gene encodes CDR1 SGHRS and CDR2 YFSETQ. The CDR3 runs to 14 residues. With 0 bases removed from V and 4 bases from J, the gap between germline ends came to 10 bases. The CDR3 region has the DNA TGCGCCAGCAGCTTGGAGGCGGACACCTATGGCTACACCTTC. Translated: CASSLEADTYGYTF.

This clone appeared once. V usage is TRBV5-8 and J usage is TRBJ2-5; 8 bases map to TRBD2. The CDR3 loop spans 17 amino acids. The V and J ends lost 2 bases and 1 base, in that order; junction bases with no gene match: 10. Per germline, CDR1 SGHTS and CDR2 YDEGEE. The CDR3 spells CASSLTLGTSGQETQYF. The CDR3 DNA is TGTGCCAGCAGCTTAACCCTGGGAACTAGCGGCCAAGAGACCCAGTACTTC.

CDR3 protein: CASSVVSGSLYGYTF. CDR3 DNA sequence: TGTGCCAGCAGCGTAGTCTCGGGGTCCCTCTATGGCTACACCTTC. The chain uses TRBV9 and TRBJ1-2, with D hard to call. Germline values: CDR1 SGDLS, CDR2 YYNGEE. This CDR3 contains 15 residues. The V end lost 0 bases, the J end lost 4 bases, and 13 bases lay between the germline ends.

This clone was found a few times. The rearrangement uses TRBV4-3 and TRBJ2-2, with D perhaps matching TRBD1 or TRBD2 (6 bases each). The V end was cut by 7 bases, the J end by 2 bases, with 17 bases between. Germline V gene sequence: CDR1 LGHNA, CDR2 YSLEER. This CDR3 comprises 16 residues. This CDR3 reads CASTDNWGANTGELFF. The DNA of the CDR3 is TGCGCCAGCACCGACAACTGGGGGGCCAACACCGGGGAGCTGTTTTTT.

The chain links TRBV6-6 to TRBJ1-3; D unclear. The V gene's germline CDR1 is MNHNY and CDR2 SVGAGI (reference sequence). This CDR3 contains 14 residues. V dropped 0 bases and J dropped 4 bases, with 7 bases sitting between them. DNA for the CDR3: TGTGCCAGCAGTTACTCGGGAGGAGGAAACACCATATATTTT. Translation: CASSYSGGGNTIYF.

This clone was detected only a few times. CDR3 protein: CSAGGVDTQYF. The CDR3 DNA reads as TGCAGTGCCGGGGGGGTAGATACGCAGTATTTT. The J gene is TRBJ2-3, the V gene TRBV20-1; 8 bases fit TRBD2. This CDR3 has 11 residues. Trimming removed 6 bases from V and 5 bases from J; junction bases left unmatched: 1. Germline V gives CDR1 DFQATT, CDR2 SNEGSKA (reference sequence).

This clone has a handful of counts. The gene calls are TRBV19 and TRBJ1-2; D perhaps matches TRBD1 (5 bases). The V gene lost 7 bases and the J gene lost 6 bases, with 15 bases spanning the gap. Per the germline V gene, CDR1 is LNHDA and CDR2 is SQIVND (reference sequence). The CDR3 is made up of 13 amino acids. This chain's CDR3 is CASNPGVGHGYTF. The CDR3, as DNA: TGTGCCAGTAACCCCGGAGTGGGGCATGGCTACACCTTC. The full variable domain, with the rest looked up from reference TRBV19 and TRBJ1-2, is DGGITQSPKYLFRKEGQNVTLSCEQNLNHDAMYWYRQDPGQGLRLIYYSQIVNDFQKGDIAEGYSVSREKKESFPLTVTSAQKNPTAFYLCASNPGVGHGYTFGSGTRLTVV.

This clone has only a few counts. This chain links TRBV6-1 with TRBJ2-7; no firm D call. Trimming pared 3 bases from V and 6 bases from J, leaving 12 bases between. Germline V CDR1 and CDR2: MNHNS, SASEGT. The CDR3 sequence is 13 residues long. The CDR3 DNA reads TGTGCCAGCAGTGAGGGTTGGGTTGGCGAGCAGTACTTC. It encodes CASSEGWVGEQYF.

The J gene is TRBJ2-3, the V gene TRBV27; 10 bases match TRBD1. There are 19 residues in the CDR3. V lost 8 bases, J lost 1 base, and 18 bases stayed unmatched. Germline CDR1 and CDR2: MNHEY and SMNVEV (reference sequence). This CDR3 reads CASAKTGHGTGVRTDTQYF. The CDR3 bases are TGTGCCAGCGCCAAAACGGGGCACGGGACAGGGGTCCGCACAGATACGCAGTATTTT.

In this sample, this clone turned up a few times. The chain joins TRBV6-4 to TRBJ2-1; TRBD2 agrees at 9 bases. CDR3 length equals 15 residues. Germline V CDR1 and CDR2: MRHNA, SNTAGT. V lost 3 bases to trimming and J lost 8 bases; unmatched junction nucleotides: 8. The CDR3: CASSETAGGQDEQFF. CDR3 nucleotides: TGTGCCAGCAGTGAAACGGCGGGGGGGCAGGATGAGCAGTTCTTC.

This chain uses TRBV5-1 with TRBJ2-7; 12 bases match TRBD1. Per germline, CDR1 SGHRS and CDR2 YFSETQ. The CDR3 is made up of 16 amino acids. Unmatched junction bases numbered 5, after V lost 2 bases and J lost 2 bases. The CDR3 DNA reads TGCGCCAGCAGCTTTTCGGGACAGGGGGCAACCTACGAGCAGTACTTC. It codes for CASSFSGQGATYEQYF.

Only a few counts were recorded for this clone. The genes are TRBV5-4 and TRBJ2-7, with D perhaps TRBD1 (6 bases). Germline CDR1 reads SGHNT; CDR2 reads YYREEE (reference sequence). V dropped 1 base and J dropped 0 bases, with 11 bases sitting between them. This CDR3 region has 15 residues. CDR3 nucleotide sequence: TGTGCCAGCAGCTTGTTGGACAGCCGCTCCTACGAGCAGTACTTC. Translated, it gives CASSLLDSRSYEQYF.

V is TRBV6-6 and J is TRBJ1-4; TRBD1 matches at 10 bases. The CDR3 contains 15 residues. The junction had 7 bases not matched to a gene; V was cut back by 6 bases and J by 6 bases. Per germline, CDR1 MNHNY and CDR2 SVGAGI (reference sequence). CDR3 protein: CASRDRGTGDEKLFF. DNA of the CDR3: TGTGCCAGCAGGGACCGCGGGACAGGGGATGAAAAACTGTTTTTT.

This clone was picked up a small number of times. This rearrangement joins TRBV29-1 to TRBJ2-7, with TRBD1 identical over 9 bases. This CDR3 has 15 residues. Germline CDR1 is SQVTM and CDR2 is ANQGSEA. V dropped 1 base and J dropped 6; count of bases not matched to a gene: 10. The CDR3 loop is CSVEVGQGVRGEQYF. CDR3 DNA sequence: TGCAGCGTTGAAGTGGGACAGGGAGTTCGTGGCGAGCAGTACTTC.

The rearrangement links TRBV5-1 to TRBJ2-5; 7 nucleotides align to TRBD1. Germline-derived CDR1 and CDR2 are SGHRS and YFSETQ. J was trimmed by 1 base and V by 3 bases; bases with no gene match: 6. This CDR3 region has 15 residues. CDR3 sequence: CASSWTGYTQETQYF. In DNA form, the CDR3 reads TGCGCCAGCAGCTGGACAGGTTATACCCAAGAGACCCAGTACTTC. The whole variable domain, filled in from reference TRBV5-1 and TRBJ2-5, reads KAGVTQTPRYLIKTRGQQVTLSCSPISGHRSVSWYQQTPGQGLQFLFEYFSETQRNKGNFPGRFSGRQFSNSRSEMNVSTLELGDSALYLCASSWTGYTQETQYFGPGTRLLVL.

The chain has TRBV19 and TRBJ2-2, with D possibly called TRBD1 or TRBD2 (5 bases each). In germline, CDR1 is LNHDA, CDR2 SQIVND (reference sequence). V was shortened by 5 bases and J by 3 bases, with 7 bases between the two germline ends. This CDR3 contains 13 residues. The CDR3 is CASSGTYTGELFF. The CDR3 DNA follows: TGTGCCAGTAGTGGGACCTACACCGGGGAGCTGTTTTTT.

This chain links TRBV7-2 with TRBJ1-1; D is undetermined. The V gene's germline CDR1 is SGHTA and CDR2 FQGNSA. Between the trimmed V and J ends, which lost 5 bases and 4 bases, there was a span of 5 bases. The CDR3 spans 11 residues. The CDR3 here is CASSQSTEAFF. DNA of the CDR3: TGTGCCAGCAGCCAAAGCACTGAAGCTTTCTTT.

CDR3 protein: CAWSVLGGTIYF. The CDR3 coding sequence is TGTGCCTGGAGTGTATTGGGGGGCACCATATATTTT. The V gene is TRBV30, the J gene TRBJ1-3; D is possibly TRBD1 (5 bases). This CDR3 has 12 amino acids. V dropped 0 bases and J dropped 9 bases, with 9 bases sitting between them. Germline-derived CDR1 and CDR2 are GTSNPN and SVGIG (reference sequence).

The V gene is TRBV5-1, the J gene TRBJ1-2; tentative D call: TRBD1 (6 bases). Germline CDR1 and CDR2: SGHRS and YFSETQ. This CDR3 is 15 amino acids long. Trimming pared 2 bases from V and 0 bases from J, leaving 11 bases between. The CDR3 DNA is TGCGCCAGCAGCTTTCTCGGGGGCGCTAACTATGGCTACACCTTC. Translation: CASSFLGGANYGYTF.

A few counts support this clone. This chain joins TRBV18 and TRBJ2-2; D perhaps matches TRBD1 (5 bases). V shed 2 bases and J shed 2 bases, with 18 bases lying between them. CDR3 length: 18 amino acids. Germline V gene lookup returns CDR1 KGHSH and CDR2 LQKENI. The CDR3 region has the DNA TGTGCCAGCTCACCATTGACCGATTTGACAGTAAACACCGGGGAGCTGTTTTTT. Translation: CASSPLTDLTVNTGELFF.

In DNA form, the CDR3 reads TGCGCCAGCAGCTCGGGACAGCTGGCAGATACGCAGTATTTT. It specifies CASSSGQLADTQYF. The rearrangement uses TRBV5-1 and TRBJ2-3, with 7 nucleotides matching TRBD1. V lost 3 bases to trimming and J lost 4 bases; unmatched junction nucleotides: 5. Germline CDR1 SGHRS, CDR2 YFSETQ. CDR3 length: 14 residues.

This clone has only a few counts. The chain employs TRBV4-3 and TRBJ1-3; TRBD1 might be the D (6 bases). V lost 4 bases and J 8 bases, leaving 18 bases between the germline ends. Germline CDR1 is LGHNA and CDR2 is YSLEER. The CDR3 runs to 15 residues. Here the CDR3 reads CASSRSPEGVDTIYF. The DNA of the CDR3 is TGCGCCAGCAGCCGAAGCCCGGAGGGGGTGGACACCATATATTTT.